This entry describes one TCR beta chain. Each depressed patient was pairwise matched to a non-depressed control for sex, age, current smoking status and body mass index. The data belong to a study of untreated major depressive disorder. Method: immunoSEQ multiplex PCR; TCRdb's copy keeps in-frame clones and lacks some. The sample includes about 21,000 clones, around nine tenths of them seen just once. This CDR3 contains 11 residues. Per germline, CDR1 SGHRS and CDR2 YFSETQ. V gave up 2 bases and J gave up 2 bases, with 1 base separating them. The TCR was taken from a woman in her thirties or forties in good health. This chain joins TRBV5-1 and TRBJ2-5; D is ambiguous. The sequenced material came from CD4+ T cells from PBMCs. The CDR3 loop reads CASSLQETQYF. Here the CDR3 DNA reads TGCGCCAGCAGCTTACAAGAGACCCAGTACTTC.